These 27 T cell receptor beta chains originate from one sample sequenced in a study of blood T cell repertoires in COVID-19. Using immunoSEQ multiplex PCR, the repertoire was profiled, and TCRdb retains in-frame clones only, with some absent. The sample consists of roughly 230,000 clones, around four fifths of them appearing once. The sample comprised peripheral blood. The origin of the receptors is a woman older than 75 with COVID-19, enrolled during active disease.

The chain couples TRBV10-3 to TRBJ1-3, with 7 positions matching TRBD1. Germline V gene data show CDR1 as ENHRY and CDR2 as SYGVKD. Trimming cost V 0 bases and J 2 bases; bases outside gene matches: 1. CDR3 length: 15 amino acids. CDR3 protein: CAISESGTAGNTIYF. CDR3 bases: TGTGCCATCAGTGAGTCAGGGACAGCTGGAAACACCATATATTTT.

This chain uses TRBV3-1 (or the pseudogene TRBV3-2) with TRBJ1-4; D possibly corresponds to TRBD1 (6 bases). Germline assignment: CDR1 LGHDT and CDR2 YNNKEL (reference sequence). With 4 bases removed from V and 0 bases from J, the gap between germline ends came to 9 bases. This CDR3 region has 15 residues. The CDR3 sequence is CASSRGGATNEKLFF. Written as DNA, the CDR3 is TGTGCCAGCAGCCGCGGGGGCGCAACTAATGAAAAACTGTTTTTT.

The rearrangement joins TRBV9 to TRBJ1-4; D is undetermined. The CDR3 runs to 15 residues. Germline V gene lookup returns CDR1 SGDLS and CDR2 YYNGEE. V was clipped by 2 bases and J by 8 bases, with 16 bases between them. The CDR3 loop is CASSVGSLGTEKLFF. DNA for the CDR3: TGTGCCAGCAGCGTCGGGAGTCTCGGAACCGAAAAACTGTTTTTT.

V usage is TRBV30 and J usage is TRBJ1-5; perhaps TRBD1 as D (5 bases). Germline CDR1 reads GTSNPN; CDR2 reads SVGIG (reference sequence). Deletions cut 5 bases from V and 2 bases from J, with 13 bases between. This CDR3 region has 14 residues. In DNA, the CDR3 is TGTGCCTGGGACAGAGGACTAGGCAATCAGCCCCAGCATTTT. It codes for CAWDRGLGNQPQHF.

The rearrangement joins TRBV29-1 to TRBJ2-4; weak D call: TRBD2 (6 bases). Germline CDR1 is SQVTM and CDR2 is ANQGSEA. The CDR3 extends over 15 amino acids. V was shortened by 4 bases and J by 0 bases, with 13 bases between the two germline ends. The CDR3 coding sequence is TGCAGCGTTGGTCTAGGGGACTTAGCCAAAAACATTCAGTACTTC. The encoded protein is CSVGLGDLAKNIQYF.

This rearrangement joins TRBV3-1 (or the pseudogene TRBV3-2) to TRBJ1-1; a possible D gene is TRBD1 (5 bases). Per germline, CDR1 LGHDT and CDR2 YNNKEL (reference sequence). This CDR3 has 19 residues. V was clipped by 2 bases and J by 0 bases, with 22 bases between them. The CDR3 bases are TGTGCCAGCAGCCAAAAGTCGGGGGGACCAGGAGGCTTGAACACTGAAGCTTTCTTT. This codes for CASSQKSGGPGGLNTEAFF.

The J gene is TRBJ2-5, the V gene TRBV5-1, with 11 bases identical to TRBD2. V lost 4 bases to trimming and J lost 5 bases; unmatched junction nucleotides: 7. Per the germline V gene, CDR1 is SGHRS and CDR2 is YFSETQ. This CDR3 contains 15 residues. The CDR3: CASSQVAGGPETQYF. CDR3 nucleotides: TGCGCCAGCAGCCAAGTAGCGGGGGGGCCCGAGACCCAGTACTTC.

The gene calls are TRBV6-5 and TRBJ1-3; D is uncertain. Germline V CDR1 and CDR2: MNHEY, SVGAGI. Between the trimmed V and J ends, which lost 3 bases and 4 bases, there was a span of 13 bases. The CDR3 covers 15 residues. The CDR3 is CASSYSGGQGNTIYF. In nucleotides, the CDR3 is TGTGCCAGCAGTTATTCCGGAGGTCAGGGAAACACCATATATTTT.

This sequence joins TRBV4-1 and TRBJ1-2; 10 bases fit TRBD1. J was trimmed by 0 bases and V by 3 bases; bases with no gene match: 10. The CDR3 contains 18 residues. CDR1 and CDR2 from the germline V gene are MGHRA and YSYEKL. The CDR3 loop is CASSHTQGTGEANYGYTF. As DNA, the CDR3 is TGCGCCAGCAGCCACACACAAGGGACAGGGGAAGCTAACTATGGCTACACCTTC.

This clone was recorded only once. The chain employs TRBV28 and TRBJ1-4; no clear D. The CDR3 length is 15 residues. V was cut by 3 bases and J by 8 bases, with 16 bases left in between. Germline CDR1 is MDHEN and CDR2 is SYDVKM. The DNA for the CDR3 is TGTGCCAGCAGTTTTACCGGGAAGAAAGGGGAAAAACTGTTTTTT. Translating it yields CASSFTGKKGEKLFF.

J is TRBJ1-1 and V is TRBV7-2; D gene uncertain. The germline V gene has CDR1 SGHTA and CDR2 FQGNSA. The CDR3 has 13 amino acids. Trimming cost V 5 bases and J 0 bases, with 7 bases left between them. CDR3 sequence reads: CASSLTVNTEAFF. CDR3 nucleotide sequence: TGTGCCAGCAGCCTCACAGTGAACACTGAAGCTTTCTTT.

This clone was seen just once. The chain links TRBV15 to TRBJ2-5; 8 bases line up with TRBD2. The V and J ends lost 3 bases and 5 bases, in that order; junction bases with no gene match: 8. The CDR3 covers 15 residues. CDR1 is LNHNV and CDR2 is YYDKDF in the germline V gene (reference sequence). The CDR3 region has the DNA TGTGCCACCAGCAGGTTGACTAGCGACCGGGAGACCCAGTACTTC. Its protein product is CATSRLTSDRETQYF. The full variable domain, its missing parts supplied by reference TRBV15 and TRBJ2-5, is DAMVIQNPRYQVTQFGKPVTLSCSQTLNHNVMYWYQQKSSQAPKLLFHYYDKDFNNEADTPDNFQSRRPNTSFCFLDIRSPGLGDTAMYLCATSRLTSDRETQYFGPGTRLLVL.

The chain employs TRBV6-5 and TRBJ2-1, with 11 bases identical to TRBD2. The CDR3 has 15 residues. Germline V lookup: CDR1 MNHEY, CDR2 SVGAGI. Germline trimming cut 6 bases from V and 4 bases from J; bases unmatched to any gene: 5. CDR3 DNA: TGTGCCAGCAGGCTGGGACTAGCGGAGTACAATGAGCAGTTCTTC. Translating gives CASRLGLAEYNEQFF.

The V gene is TRBV6-5, the J gene TRBJ1-2; 8 bases are shared with TRBD1. This CDR3 has 15 residues. Germline V gives CDR1 MNHEY, CDR2 SVGAGI. Unmatched junction bases numbered 8, after V lost 2 bases and J lost 6 bases. The CDR3 protein is CASSYRQQGGNGYTF. CDR3 in DNA: TGTGCCAGCAGTTACCGACAACAGGGGGGGAATGGCTACACCTTC.

This CDR3 reads CATRGQGLETQYF. The DNA of the CDR3 is TGTGCCACGCGGGGACAGGGTTTGGAGACCCAGTACTTC. This sequence joins TRBV19 and TRBJ2-5; 9 positions match TRBD1. The germline gives CDR1 LNHDA, CDR2 SQIVND (reference sequence). This CDR3 is 13 amino acids long. The trim removed 10 bases at V and 5 bases at J, leaving 8 bases unmatched.

The rearrangement links TRBV5-4 to TRBJ1-4, with a weak D call TRBD1 (5 bases). Trimming cost V 3 bases and J 3 bases, with 12 bases left between them. CDR1 is SGHNT, CDR2 YYREEE, per germline (reference sequence). CDR3 length equals 15 residues. The CDR3 region is CASSSGQGANEKLFF. The CDR3 DNA reads as TGTGCCAGCAGCTCAGGGCAGGGTGCTAATGAAAAACTGTTTTTT.

This chain uses TRBV24-1 with TRBJ1-5; the match to TRBD1 covers 9 bases. After removal of 5 bases from V and 6 bases from J, the junction contained 7 bases not matched to a gene. CDR3 length: 15 amino acids. Germline CDR1 reads KGHDR; CDR2 reads SFDVKD. The CDR3 protein is CATSGSGTGTQPQHF. The CDR3 coding sequence is TGTGCCACCAGTGGGTCGGGGACAGGGACTCAGCCCCAGCATTTT.

V usage is TRBV10-3 and J usage is TRBJ2-3; 14 positions agree with TRBD2. Unmatched junction bases numbered 4, after V lost 6 bases and J lost 2 bases. Germline CDR1 is ENHRY and CDR2 is SYGVKD. The CDR3 sequence is 16 residues long. CDR3 amino acids: CAIRGLAGGYTDTQYF. CDR3 nucleotides: TGTGCCATCAGAGGACTAGCGGGGGGCTACACAGATACGCAGTATTTT.

This sequence joins TRBV7-8 and TRBJ1-1; D may be TRBD1 (6 bases). This CDR3 contains 14 residues. V gave up 5 bases and J gave up 3 bases, with 13 bases separating them. From germline, CDR1 is SGHVS and CDR2 FQNEAQ. CDR3 amino acids: CASSGSQGYTEAFF. The CDR3, as DNA: TGTGCCAGCAGCGGGTCGCAGGGGTACACTGAAGCTTTCTTT.

The V and J genes are TRBV5-1 and TRBJ1-1, with TRBD1 matching over 7 bases. CDR3 length equals 14 residues. Germline trimming cut 4 bases from V and 5 bases from J; bases unmatched to any gene: 8. Germline loops: CDR1 SGHRS, CDR2 YFSETQ. The CDR3 loop reads CASSERQGLTEAFF. The CDR3 DNA reads TGCGCCAGCAGCGAACGACAGGGCTTGACTGAAGCTTTCTTT.

In this sample, this clone turned up once. The chain employs TRBV7-3 and TRBJ2-3, with D possibly being TRBD1 (6 bases). The length of the CDR3 is 18 residues. Germline values: CDR1 SGHTA, CDR2 FQGTGA. Trimming stripped 1 base from V and 1 base from J, with 18 bases between. In DNA form, the CDR3 reads TGTGCCAGCAGCTTAAGACCTTCTGGGGGCCTAGGCACAGATACGCAGTATTTT. This codes for CASSLRPSGGLGTDTQYF.

Comments on this clone: The sample contains more than one DNA sequence encoding this CDR3. The genes are TRBV18 and TRBJ2-7; 10 positions agree with TRBD2. Trimming removed 1 base from V and 0 bases from J; junction bases left unmatched: 6. Looked up from germline, CDR1 is KGHSH and CDR2 is LQKENI. This CDR3 has 17 amino acids. For the CDR3, the DNA is TGTGCCAGCTCACCACTAGCGGGGGGTCAGAGCTCCTACGAGCAGTACGTC. Encoded protein: CASSPLAGGQSSYEQYV.

V usage is TRBV5-8 and J usage is TRBJ2-3; no clear D. V was pared by 4 bases and J by 0 bases, with 12 bases between. The germline gives CDR1 SGHTS, CDR2 YDEGEE. This CDR3 region has 15 residues. The CDR3 DNA sequence: TGTGCCAGCAGCCCCCCGGGTATGAGCACAGATACGCAGTATTTT. Its translation is CASSPPGMSTDTQYF. Full variable domain (remainder filled in from reference TRBV5-8 and TRBJ2-3): EAGVTQSPTHLIKTRGQQATLRCSPISGHTSVYWYQQALGLGLQFLLWYDEGEERNRGNFPPRFSGRQFPNYSSELNVNALELEDSALYLCASSPPGMSTDTQYFGPGTRLTVL.

Here the CDR3 reads CASSREGTGGEAFF. The CDR3 coding sequence is TGTGCCAGCAGCAGAGAAGGGACAGGAGGTGAAGCTTTCTTT. This chain links TRBV5-5 with TRBJ1-1; TRBD1 matches at 8 bases. CDR1 and CDR2 from the germline V gene are SGHKS and YYEKEE (reference sequence). The CDR3 has 14 amino acids. Trimming removed 4 bases from V and 7 bases from J; junction bases left unmatched: 9.

This clone has just one count. This chain joins TRBV5-1 and TRBJ1-4; the D gene is possibly TRBD1 (6 bases). V shed 4 bases and J shed 4 bases, with 14 bases lying between them. Per the germline V gene, CDR1 is SGHRS and CDR2 is YFSETQ. The CDR3 is made up of 15 amino acids. CDR3 in amino acids: CASSTRDTFNEKLFF. CDR3 DNA: TGCGCCAGCAGCACCCGGGACACTTTTAATGAAAAACTGTTTTTT.

The CDR3 nucleotides are TGTGCCAGTAGTCCCCGTGAGGGGGCTTCAAAAATGGGCTACACCTTC. It encodes CASSPREGASKMGYTF. This chain joins TRBV19 and TRBJ1-2; 7 positions agree with TRBD1. J lost 8 bases, V lost 5 bases, and 17 bases had no gene match. Germline lookup yields CDR1 LNHDA and CDR2 SQIVND (reference sequence). This CDR3 has 16 amino acids.

This clone has more than one count but fewer than ten. V usage is TRBV4-1 and J usage is TRBJ1-4; D is undetermined. Trimming took off 3 bases at V and 4 bases at J, with 9 bases between the two ends. The CDR3 totals 14 residues. Germline V gives CDR1 MGHRA, CDR2 YSYEKL. The CDR3 DNA reads TGCGCCAGCAGCCAGGGCAGATATAATGAAAAACTGTTTTTT. The encoded protein is CASSQGRYNEKLFF.